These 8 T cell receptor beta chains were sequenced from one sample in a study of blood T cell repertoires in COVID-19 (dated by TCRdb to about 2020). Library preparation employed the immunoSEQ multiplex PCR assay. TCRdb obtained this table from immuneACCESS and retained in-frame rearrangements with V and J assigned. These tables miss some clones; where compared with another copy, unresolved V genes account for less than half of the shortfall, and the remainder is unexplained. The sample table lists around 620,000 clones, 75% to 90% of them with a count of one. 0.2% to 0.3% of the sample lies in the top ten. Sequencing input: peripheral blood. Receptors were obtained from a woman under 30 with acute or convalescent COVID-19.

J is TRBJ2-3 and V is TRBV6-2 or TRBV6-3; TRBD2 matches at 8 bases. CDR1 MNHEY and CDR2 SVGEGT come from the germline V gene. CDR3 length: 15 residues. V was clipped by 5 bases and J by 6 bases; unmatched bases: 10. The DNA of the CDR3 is TGTGCCAGCAGTGACCGGGGGGGCGGTTGGGATACGCAGTATTTT. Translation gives CASSDRGGGWDTQYF.

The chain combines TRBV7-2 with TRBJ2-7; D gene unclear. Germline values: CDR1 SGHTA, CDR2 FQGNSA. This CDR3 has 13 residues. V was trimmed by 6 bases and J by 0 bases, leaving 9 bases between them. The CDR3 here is CASRQQISYEQYF. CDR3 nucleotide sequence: TGTGCCAGCAGGCAACAGATCTCCTACGAGCAGTACTTC. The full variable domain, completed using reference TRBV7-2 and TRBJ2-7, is GAGVSQSPSNKVTEKGKDVELRCDPISGHTALYWYRQSLGQGLEFLIYFQGNSAPDKSGLPSDRFSAERTGGSVSTLTIQRTQQEDSAVYLCASRQQISYEQYFGPGTRLTVT.

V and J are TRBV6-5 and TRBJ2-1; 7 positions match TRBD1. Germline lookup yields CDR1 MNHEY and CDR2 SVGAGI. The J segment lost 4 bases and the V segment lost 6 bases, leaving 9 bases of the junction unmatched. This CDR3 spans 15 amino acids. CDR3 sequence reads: CASRRDRIPYNEQFF. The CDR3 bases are TGTGCCAGCAGGAGGGACAGAATTCCTTACAATGAGCAGTTCTTC.

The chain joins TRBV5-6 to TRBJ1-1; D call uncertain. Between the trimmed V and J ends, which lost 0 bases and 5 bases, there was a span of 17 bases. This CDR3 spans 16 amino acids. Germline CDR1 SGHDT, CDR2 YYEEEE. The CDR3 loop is CASSLATGGPLTEAFF. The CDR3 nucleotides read TGTGCCAGCAGCTTGGCCACGGGAGGACCCCTGACTGAAGCTTTCTTT.

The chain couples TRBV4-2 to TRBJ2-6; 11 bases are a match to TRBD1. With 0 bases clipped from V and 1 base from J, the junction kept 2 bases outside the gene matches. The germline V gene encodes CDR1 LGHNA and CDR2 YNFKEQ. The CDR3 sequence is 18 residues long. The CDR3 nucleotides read TGTGCCAGCAGCCAAGATGGGACAGGGGGATCTGGGGCCAACGTCCTGACTTTC. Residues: CASSQDGTGGSGANVLTF.

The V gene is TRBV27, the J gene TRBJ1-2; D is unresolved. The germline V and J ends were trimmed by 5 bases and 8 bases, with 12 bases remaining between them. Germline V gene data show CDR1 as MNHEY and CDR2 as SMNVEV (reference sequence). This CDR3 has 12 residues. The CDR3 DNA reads TGTGCCAGCAGTCCCCCGTCGGGGGGCTACACCTTC. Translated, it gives CASSPPSGGYTF.

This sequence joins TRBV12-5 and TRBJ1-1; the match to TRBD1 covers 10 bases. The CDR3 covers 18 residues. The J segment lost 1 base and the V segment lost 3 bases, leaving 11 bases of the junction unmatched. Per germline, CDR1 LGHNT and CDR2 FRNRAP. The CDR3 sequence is CASGLGQLTGGGNTEAFF. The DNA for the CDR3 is TGTGCTAGTGGTTTAGGCCAACTGACAGGGGGCGGGAACACTGAAGCTTTCTTT.

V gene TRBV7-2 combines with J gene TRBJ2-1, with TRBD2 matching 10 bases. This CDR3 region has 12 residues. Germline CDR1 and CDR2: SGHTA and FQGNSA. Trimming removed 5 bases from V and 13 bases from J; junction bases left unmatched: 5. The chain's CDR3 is CASSVLAGPQFF. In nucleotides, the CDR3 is TGTGCCAGCAGCGTACTAGCGGGGCCACAGTTCTTC.